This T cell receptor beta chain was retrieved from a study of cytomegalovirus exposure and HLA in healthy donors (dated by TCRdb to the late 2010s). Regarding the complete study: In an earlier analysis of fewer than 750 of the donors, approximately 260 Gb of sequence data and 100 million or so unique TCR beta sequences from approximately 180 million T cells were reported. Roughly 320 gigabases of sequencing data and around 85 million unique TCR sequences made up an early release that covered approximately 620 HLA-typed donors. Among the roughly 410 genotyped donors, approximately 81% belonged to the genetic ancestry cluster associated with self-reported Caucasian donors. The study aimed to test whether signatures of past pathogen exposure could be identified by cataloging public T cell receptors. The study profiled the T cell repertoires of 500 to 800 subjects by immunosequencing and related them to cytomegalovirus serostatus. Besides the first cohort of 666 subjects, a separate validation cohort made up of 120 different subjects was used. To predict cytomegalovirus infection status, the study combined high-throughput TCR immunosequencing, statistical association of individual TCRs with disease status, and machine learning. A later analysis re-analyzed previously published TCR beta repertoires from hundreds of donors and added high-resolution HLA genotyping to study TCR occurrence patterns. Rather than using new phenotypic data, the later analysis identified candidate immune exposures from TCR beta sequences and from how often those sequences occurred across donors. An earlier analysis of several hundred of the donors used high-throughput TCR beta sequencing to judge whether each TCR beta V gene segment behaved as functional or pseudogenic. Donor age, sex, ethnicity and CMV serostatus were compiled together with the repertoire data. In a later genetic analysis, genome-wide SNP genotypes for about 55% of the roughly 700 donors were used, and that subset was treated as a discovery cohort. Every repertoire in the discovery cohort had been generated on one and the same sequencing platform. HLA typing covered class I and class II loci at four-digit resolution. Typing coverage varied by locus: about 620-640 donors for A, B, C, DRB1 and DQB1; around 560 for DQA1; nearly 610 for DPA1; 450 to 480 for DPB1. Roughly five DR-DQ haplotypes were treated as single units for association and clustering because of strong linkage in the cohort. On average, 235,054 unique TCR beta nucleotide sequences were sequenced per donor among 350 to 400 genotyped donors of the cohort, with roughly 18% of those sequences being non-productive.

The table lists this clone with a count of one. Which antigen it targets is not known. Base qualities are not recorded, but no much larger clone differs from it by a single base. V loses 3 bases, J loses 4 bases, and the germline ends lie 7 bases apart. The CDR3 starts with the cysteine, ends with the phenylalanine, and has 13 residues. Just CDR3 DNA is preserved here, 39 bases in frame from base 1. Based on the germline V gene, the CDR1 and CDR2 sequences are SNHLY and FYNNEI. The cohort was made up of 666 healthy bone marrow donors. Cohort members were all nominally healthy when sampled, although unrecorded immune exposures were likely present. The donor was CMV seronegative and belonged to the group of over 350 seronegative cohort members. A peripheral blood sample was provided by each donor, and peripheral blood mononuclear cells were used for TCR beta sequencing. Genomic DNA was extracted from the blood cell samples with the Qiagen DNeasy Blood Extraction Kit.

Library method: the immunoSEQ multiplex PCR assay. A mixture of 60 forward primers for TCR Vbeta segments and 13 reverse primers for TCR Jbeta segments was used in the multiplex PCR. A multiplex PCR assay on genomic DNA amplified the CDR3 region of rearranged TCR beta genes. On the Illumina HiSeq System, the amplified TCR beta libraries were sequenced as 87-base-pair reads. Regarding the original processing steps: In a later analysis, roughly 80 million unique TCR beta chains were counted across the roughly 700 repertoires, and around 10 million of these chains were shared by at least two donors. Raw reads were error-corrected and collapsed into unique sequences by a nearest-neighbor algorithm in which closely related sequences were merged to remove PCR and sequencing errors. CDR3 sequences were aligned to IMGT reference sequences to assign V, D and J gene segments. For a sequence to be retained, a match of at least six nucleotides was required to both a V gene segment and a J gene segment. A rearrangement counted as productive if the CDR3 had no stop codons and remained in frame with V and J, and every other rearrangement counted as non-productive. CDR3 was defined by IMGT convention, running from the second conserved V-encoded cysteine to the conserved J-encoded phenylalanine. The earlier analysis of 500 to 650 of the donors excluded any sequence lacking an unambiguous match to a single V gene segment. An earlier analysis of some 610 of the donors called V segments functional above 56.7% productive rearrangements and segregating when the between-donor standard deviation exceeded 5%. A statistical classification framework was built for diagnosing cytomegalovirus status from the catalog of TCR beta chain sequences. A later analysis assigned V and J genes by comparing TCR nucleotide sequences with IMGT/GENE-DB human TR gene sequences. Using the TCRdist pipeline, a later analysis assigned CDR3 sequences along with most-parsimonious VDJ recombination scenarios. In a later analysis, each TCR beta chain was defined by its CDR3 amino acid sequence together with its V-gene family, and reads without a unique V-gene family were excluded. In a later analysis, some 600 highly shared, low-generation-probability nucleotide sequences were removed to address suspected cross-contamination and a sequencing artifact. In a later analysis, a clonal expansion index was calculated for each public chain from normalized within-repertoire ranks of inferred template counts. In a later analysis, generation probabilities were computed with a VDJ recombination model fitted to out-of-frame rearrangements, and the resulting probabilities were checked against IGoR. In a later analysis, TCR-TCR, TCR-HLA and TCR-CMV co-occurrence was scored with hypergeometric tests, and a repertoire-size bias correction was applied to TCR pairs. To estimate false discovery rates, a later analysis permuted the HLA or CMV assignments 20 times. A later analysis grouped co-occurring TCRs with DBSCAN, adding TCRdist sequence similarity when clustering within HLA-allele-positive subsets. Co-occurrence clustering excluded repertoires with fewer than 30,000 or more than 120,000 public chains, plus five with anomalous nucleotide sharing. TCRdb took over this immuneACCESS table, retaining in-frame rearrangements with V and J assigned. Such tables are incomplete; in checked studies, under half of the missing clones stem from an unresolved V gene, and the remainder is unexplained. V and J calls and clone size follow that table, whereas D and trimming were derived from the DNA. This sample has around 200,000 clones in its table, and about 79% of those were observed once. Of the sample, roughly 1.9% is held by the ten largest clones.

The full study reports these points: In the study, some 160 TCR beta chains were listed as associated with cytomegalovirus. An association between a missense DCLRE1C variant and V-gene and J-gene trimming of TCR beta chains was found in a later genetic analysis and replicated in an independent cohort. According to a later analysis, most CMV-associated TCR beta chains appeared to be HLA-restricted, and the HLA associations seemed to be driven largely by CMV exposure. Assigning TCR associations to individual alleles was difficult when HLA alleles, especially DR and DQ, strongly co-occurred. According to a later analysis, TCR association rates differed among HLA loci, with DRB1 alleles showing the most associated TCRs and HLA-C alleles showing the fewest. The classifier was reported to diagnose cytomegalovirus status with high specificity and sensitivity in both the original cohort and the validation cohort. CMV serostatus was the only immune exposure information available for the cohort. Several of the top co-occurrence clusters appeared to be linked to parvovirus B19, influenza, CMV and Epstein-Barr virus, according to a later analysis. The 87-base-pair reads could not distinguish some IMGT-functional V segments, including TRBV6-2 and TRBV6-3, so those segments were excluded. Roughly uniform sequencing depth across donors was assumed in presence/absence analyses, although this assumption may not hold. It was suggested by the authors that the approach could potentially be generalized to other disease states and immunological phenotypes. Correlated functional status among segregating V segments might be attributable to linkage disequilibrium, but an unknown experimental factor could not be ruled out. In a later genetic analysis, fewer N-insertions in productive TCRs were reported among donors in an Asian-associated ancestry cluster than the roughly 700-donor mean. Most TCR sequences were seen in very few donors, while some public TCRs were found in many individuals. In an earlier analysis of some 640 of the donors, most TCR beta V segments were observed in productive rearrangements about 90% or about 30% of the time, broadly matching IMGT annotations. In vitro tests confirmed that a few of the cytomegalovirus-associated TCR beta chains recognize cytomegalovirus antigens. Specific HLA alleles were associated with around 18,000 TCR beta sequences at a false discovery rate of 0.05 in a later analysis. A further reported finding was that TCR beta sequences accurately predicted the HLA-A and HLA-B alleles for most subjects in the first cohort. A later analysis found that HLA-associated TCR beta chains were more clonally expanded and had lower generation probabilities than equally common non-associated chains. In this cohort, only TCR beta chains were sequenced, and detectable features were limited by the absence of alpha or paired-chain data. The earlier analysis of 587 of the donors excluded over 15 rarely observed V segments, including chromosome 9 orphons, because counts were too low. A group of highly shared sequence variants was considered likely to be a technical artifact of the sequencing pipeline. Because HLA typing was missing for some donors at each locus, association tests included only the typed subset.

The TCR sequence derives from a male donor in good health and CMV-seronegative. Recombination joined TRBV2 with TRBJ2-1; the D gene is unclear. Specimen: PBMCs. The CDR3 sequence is CASSDGVYNEQFF. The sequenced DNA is TGTGCCAGCAGTGATGGAGTTTACAATGAGCAGTTCTTC.